These T cell receptor beta chains were read from a single sample in a study of T cell responses to AZD1222 COVID-19 vaccine. Sequencing was performed with immunoSEQ multiplex PCR; in TCRdb, only in-frame clones are kept and a portion is missing. The sample includes some 99,000 clones, around 87% of them seen just once. Material: peripheral blood, obtained 28 days after the second AZD1222 dose. Receptor source: an adult who received the AZD1222 COVID-19 vaccine. Each CDR3 is given with its conserved first and last residue. D genes are given only for firm matches. Clone size, where shown, is once, few, many, or a class for clones that have expanded.

J	size	D	V	CDR3	DNA
TRBJ2-5	.	.	TRBV28	CASSLGGREETQYF	TGTGCCAGCAGCCTTGGGGGGAGAGAAGAGACCCAGTACTTC
TRBJ2-7	.	.	TRBV4-3	CASSQDRFPYEQYF	TGCGCCAGCAGCCAAGATCGGTTCCCCTACGAGCAGTACTTC
TRBJ2-3	.	.	TRBV7-3	CASRPTPGTDTQYF	TGTGCCAGCAGACCTACTCCAGGCACAGATACGCAGTATTTT
TRBJ1-1	few	.	TRBV7-2	CASSFQVDVGGPAFF	TGTGCCAGCAGCTTCCAGGTCGACGTAGGGGGACCAGCTTTCTTT
TRBJ1-3	.	.	TRBV7-9	CASSSDRESGNTIYF	TGTGCCAGCAGCTCAGACAGAGAGTCTGGAAACACCATATATTTT
TRBJ2-7	.	.	TRBV4-3	CASSQGWQAIYYEQYF	TGCGCCAGCAGCCAGGGGTGGCAGGCCATTTACTACGAGCAGTACTTC
TRBJ1-1	.	.	TRBV6-2/TRBV6-3	CASTPGTKNTEAFF	TGTGCCAGCACCCCCGGGACAAAGAACACTGAAGCTTTCTTT
TRBJ1-2	.	.	TRBV24-1	CATSENLNEGHPFYGYTF	TGTGCCACCAGTGAAAATTTGAACGAGGGCCACCCGTTCTATGGCTACACCTTC
TRBJ2-7	.	.	TRBV4-3	CASSQEIQGRYEQYF	TGCGCCAGCAGCCAAGAAATCCAGGGGAGGTACGAGCAGTACTTC
TRBJ1-5	once	.	TRBV2	CASRDLVGGNQPQHF	TGTGCCAGCAGGGACCTCGTTGGTGGCAATCAGCCCCAGCATTTT
TRBJ2-3	.	.	TRBV30	CAWSYPGRGSTDTQYF	TGTGCCTGGAGTTACCCAGGGAGGGGGAGCACAGATACGCAGTATTTT
TRBJ1-3	.	.	TRBV6-2/TRBV6-3	CASSFTDSGNTIYF	TGTGCCAGCAGCTTCACAGACTCTGGAAACACCATATATTTT
TRBJ1-2	.	.	TRBV6-2/TRBV6-3	CASSYSGGRGYTF	TGTGCCAGCAGTTACTCTGGGGGGCGCGGCTACACCTTC
TRBJ1-3	once	.	TRBV27	CASSPLSPSHSSGNTIYF	TGTGCCAGCAGTCCCTTAAGTCCTTCCCATTCCTCTGGAAACACCATATATTTT
TRBJ2-3	.	TRBD1	TRBV6-6	CASSPPGQEDTQYF	TGTGCCAGCAGTCCTCCGGGACAGGAGGATACGCAGTATTTT
TRBJ1-2	.	.	TRBV2	CASSEGQGDYGYTF	TGTGCCAGCAGTGAAGGGCAGGGCGACTATGGCTACACCTTC
TRBJ2-3	.	TRBD2	TRBV7-3	CASSLGTSGGPTQYF	TGTGCCAGCAGCTTAGGGACTAGCGGGGGGCCAACGCAGTATTTT
TRBJ2-2	.	TRBD1	TRBV6-1	CASSATIGGWGGELFF	TGTGCCAGCAGTGCGACTATAGGGGGCTGGGGCGGGGAGCTGTTTTTT
TRBJ1-2	few	TRBD1	TRBV15	CATSSDRGSGYTF	TGTGCCACCAGCAGTGACAGGGGATCTGGCTACACCTTC
TRBJ1-1	once	.	TRBV7-9	CASSLRENTEAFF	TGTGCCAGCAGCTTACGGGAGAACACTGAAGCTTTCTTT
TRBJ2-7	.	TRBD2	TRBV6-5	CASSLAGGPREQYF	TGTGCCAGCAGCCTAGCGGGAGGGCCCCGCGAGCAGTACTTC
TRBJ1-3	few	.	TRBV7-2	CASSLELVGGGNTIYF	TGTGCCAGCAGCTTAGAGCTAGTCGGGGGGGGAAACACCATATATTTT
TRBJ2-7	.	TRBD2	TRBV6-5	CASSYSASGTYEQYF	TGTGCCAGCAGTTACTCGGCCAGCGGGACGTACGAGCAGTACTTC
TRBJ1-2	.	.	TRBV19	CASSHKSLYGYTF	TGTGCCAGTAGTCACAAGAGCCTCTATGGCTACACCTTC
TRBJ1-1	.	.	TRBV7-2	CASSLDRNTEAFF	TGTGCCAGCAGCTTAGACAGGAACACTGAAGCTTTCTTT
TRBJ1-2	.	.	TRBV5-1	CASSLARAYGYTF	TGCGCCAGCAGCTTGGCCCGGGCCTATGGCTACACCTTC
TRBJ1-4	.	.	TRBV19	CASSIVPGDEKLFF	TGTGCCAGTAGTATAGTCCCAGGGGATGAAAAACTGTTTTTT
TRBJ2-7	.	TRBD2	TRBV5-1	CASSPPGGNEQYF	TGCGCCAGCAGCCCCCCCGGGGGGAACGAGCAGTACTTC
TRBJ2-1	.	TRBD2	TRBV28	CASSSPTGLAGSHSYNEQFF	TGTGCCAGCAGTTCCCCGACAGGGCTAGCGGGATCACACTCCTACAATGAGCAGTTCTTC